This T cell receptor beta chain was retrieved from a study of blood T cell repertoires in COVID-19. The wider study: Cohort 3 donors were reported recovered after two negative PCRs, clearance, or symptom resolution. Samples taken during acute and convalescent COVID-19 were collected in the United States, Italy and Spain. PBMCs, B-cell-depleted T cells, or T cells provided the cDNA or gDNA that made up the material.

In the authors' workflow: Scientists estimated how many nucleated cells there were by amplifying reference gene primers. Using immunoSEQ multiplex PCR, the repertoire was profiled, and TCRdb retains in-frame clones only, with some absent. For V, J and clone size, that table is used; D and trimming come from the DNA. The sample has 250,000 to 300,000 clones, around 89% seen once. This clone came up once. Germline trimming cut 3 bases from V and 2 bases from J; bases unmatched to any gene: 5. In germline, CDR1 is KGHSH, CDR2 LQKENI. The length of the CDR3 is 15 residues. This chain uses TRBV18 with TRBJ2-5; 8 bases line up with TRBD2. This TCR was recovered from a woman in her sixties or seventies in a cohort exposed to, infected with or recovered from COVID-19 (not recorded which). The specimen was PBMCs or T cells enriched from blood (not recorded which). Written as DNA, the CDR3 is TGTGCCAGCTCACCCCGGCGGGGGGTACAAGAGACCCAGTACTTC. It codes for CASSPRRGVQETQYF.